This is a list of T cell receptor beta chains from one sample in a study of tumor-infiltrating lymphocytes in primary liver carcinoma. Each CDR3 protein is one row after TCRdb ran MiXCR on the multiplex PCR reads. This sample yields 70,000 to 85,000 distinct CDR3 sequences, of which 71% are seen a single time; approximately 14% belongs to the top ten. Source material: liver tumor tissue from sampling region 4. The receptors come from a woman between 55 and 75 years old with primary liver carcinoma and hepatitis B virus infection. Both conserved end residues are part of each CDR3. D genes are given only for firm matches. Size is stated for part of the rows, as once, few or many counts, or as a class when the clone is expanded.

abundance,j_gene,d_gene,v_gene,CDR3aa,CDR3nt
-,TRBJ1-1,TRBD1,TRBV6-2/TRBV6-3,CTSSAAMGRGNIGTEAFF,TGTACAAGCAGCGCCGCCATGGGCAGGGGGAATATTGGCACTGAAGCTTTCTTT
many,TRBJ1-1,-,TRBV5-5,CASSLPTRNTEAFF,TGTGCCAGCAGCCTCCCGACAAGAAACACTGAAGCTTTCTTT
-,TRBJ2-1,-,TRBV29-1,CSVHPLVDDTRNEQFF,TGCAGCGTTCACCCTCTAGTGGACGATACGAGGAATGAGCAGTTCTTC
few,TRBJ2-1,-,TRBV9,CASSVEVGRDEQFF,TGTGCCAGCAGCGTAGAAGTTGGGCGAGATGAGCAGTTCTTC
many,TRBJ2-5,TRBD2,TRBV5-1,CASSWEGRGAQETQYF,TGCGCCAGCAGCTGGGAGGGGAGAGGGGCACAAGAGACCCAGTACTTC
-,TRBJ2-1,TRBD2,TRBV11-2,CASSRLAGGPWDEQFF,TGTGCCAGCAGCAGACTAGCGGGAGGGCCGTGGGATGAGCAGTTCTTC
-,TRBJ1-5,TRBD1,TRBV6-1,CADSEADGDRAQPQHF,TGTGCCGACAGTGAAGCGGACGGAGACAGGGCTCAGCCCCAGCATTTT
-,TRBJ1-1,-,TRBV5-6,CVSSPRVMNTEAFF,TGTGTCAGCAGCCCCAGGGTTATGAACACTGAAGCTTTCTTT
-,TRBJ2-7,TRBD1,TRBV5-1,CASSRDRSYGQYF,TGCGCCAGCAGCCGGGACAGATCCTACGGGCAGTATTTC
-,TRBJ2-1,TRBD2,TRBV9,CASSVGTTSGCNEQFF,TGTGCCAGCAGCGTAGGAACGACTAGCGGATGCAATGAGCAGTTCTTC
-,TRBJ2-7,-,TRBV6-2/TRBV6-3,CASIPHLYEQYF,TGTGCCAGCATTCCACACCTCTACGAGCAGTATTTC
few,TRBJ1-1,-,TRBV28,CASSPTRTLNIEAFF,TGCGCCAGCAGTCCCACACGGACTCTGAACATTGAAGCTTTCTTT
-,TRBJ2-2,TRBD2,TRBV28,CASALGAGGTVELLF,TGTGCCAGCGCACTGGGGGCGGGAGGGACCGTGGAGCTGCTTTTT
-,TRBJ2-2,TRBD1,TRBV7-3,CACSLRAAGGLNTGELFF,TGTGCCTGCAGCTTAAGAGCGGCAGGGGGCTTGAACACCGGGGAGCTGTTTTTT
few,TRBJ1-5,-,TRBV5-1,CASSILGDQPQHF,TGCGCCAGCTCAATCCTGGGGGATCAGCCCCAGCATTTT
-,TRBJ2-7,TRBD1,TRBV5-4,CARSPDRVQLGEHYF,TGTGCCAGGAGCCCCGACAGGGTTCAACTTGGCGAGCACTACTTC
-,TRBJ1-6,TRBD1,TRBV19,CASTSTGGRANSPLHF,TGTGCCAGTACCAGTACAGGGGGTCGCGCGAATTCACCCCTCCACTTT
-,TRBJ1-3,-,TRBV12-3/TRBV12-4,CASSLYGGNTIYF,TGTGCCAGCAGTTTATATGGTGGAAATACCATATATTTT
once,TRBJ1-1,-,TRBV5-4,CANSSKTGSDGEAFF,TGTGCCAACAGCTCGAAAACAGGGTCAGATGGTGAAGCTTTCTTT
once,TRBJ1-2,-,TRBV29-1,CSVEDRGYGYAF,TGCAGTGTTGAGGATAGGGGCTATGGCTACGCCTTC